This T cell receptor beta chain stems from a study of T cells in narcolepsy (dated by TCRdb to the late 2010s). Background on the whole study: Patients with narcolepsy type 1 or type 2 (NT1, NT2) were enrolled in the study together with healthy control donors. The study used TCR Vbeta sequencing to track clonotypes in blood and CSF while looking for autoreactive T cells in narcolepsy patients that target self-antigens of hypocretin neurons (hypocretin, TRIB2).

Library preparation was by the immunoSEQ multiplex PCR assay. TCRdb mirrors the immuneACCESS table, restricted to in-frame sequences. Some clones are absent from its copies; in checked studies, under half trace to an unresolved V gene, and the reason for the others is unknown. For this sample there are around 15,000 clones; 65% to 90% appear just once. Of the sample, around 37% is held by the ten largest clones. This clone occurred a few times. This receptor's antigen is unknown. It has no much larger one-base neighbor in the sample; base qualities were not kept. Memory CD4+ T cells were sorted ex vivo from peripheral blood of narcolepsy patients and healthy controls for TCR Vbeta sequencing. General findings and caveats noted by the study authors: Numbers of sequenced blood memory CD4+ clonotypes were comparable, averaging approximately 42,000 in patients and under 35,000 in controls. Plots comparing CSF and blood CD4+ T cell clonotypes from the same patient highlighted HCRT-specific and TRIB2-specific autoreactive clonotypes. Autoreactive clonotypes were reported to be detected serially in the blood of the same patients and of different patients, but not in the blood of healthy controls. Some blood memory CD4+ repertoires from patients and controls contained no sequences matching autoreactive T cell clones.

V loses 3 bases, J loses 5 bases, and the germline ends lie 16 bases apart. Reading the germline V gene (reference sequence) gives CDR1 LNHDA and CDR2 SQIVND. The CDR3 numbers 16 residues from cysteine through phenylalanine. Just the 48-base CDR3 DNA is kept, in frame starting at base 1. Sequencing input: memory (CD45RA-) CD4+ T cells from blood. The cell subset or site label for this specimen denotes: memory T cells sorted ex vivo from peripheral blood. This sequence originates from a human donor in good health. This receptor chain uses TRBV19 and TRBJ1-4; matching of 5 bases hints at TRBD1 as the D gene. CDR3 reads: CASSILGMGHNEKLFF. Here is the DNA: TGTGCCAGTAGTATTCTCGGGATGGGGCACAATGAAAAACTGTTTTTT.